This T cell receptor beta chain was identified during a study of technical replicates of blood from a few donors. Germline values: CDR1 GTSNPN, CDR2 SVGIG (reference sequence). J was trimmed by 3 bases and V by 6 bases; bases with no gene match: 8. There are 14 residues in the CDR3. This table comes from immunoSEQ multiplex PCR, and its TCRdb copy is limited to in-frame clones, with some not included. Of more than 65,000 clones in the sample, 75% to 95% are singletons; the top ten hold 0.35% to 0.4%. The chain joins TRBV30 to TRBJ1-1; 9 bases are shared with TRBD1. Sequencing was carried out using T cells isolated from PBMCs. The sequence derives from a human donor in good health. Some clones in this sample may be carry-over from other donors' samples. Here the CDR3 DNA reads TGTGCCTGCCCAACAGGGGGCGGTTACACTGAAGCTTTCTTT. Protein: CACPTGGGYTEAFF.